Following are 2 T cell receptor beta chains from one sample sequenced in a study of Graves' ophthalmopathy and Graves' hyperthyroidism. Researchers took RNA transcripts and amplified TCR beta CDR3 regions from them. First-round RT-PCR employed HTBI primers, with a second-round multiplex PCR after it. Via MiXCR, TCRdb re-called the multiplex PCR reads, giving one row per CDR3 protein. The sample carries 260,000 or so distinct CDR3 sequences, 45% to 55% recorded once. The sample was peripheral blood. These receptors were taken from an adult man with Graves' ophthalmopathy.

This chain connects TRBV20-1 to TRBJ1-5; D unresolved. The germline gives CDR1 DFQATT, CDR2 SNEGSKA (reference sequence). The CDR3 runs 17 residues. V dropped 2 bases and J dropped 0 bases, with 17 bases sitting between them. The CDR3 protein is CSARNRGLRGSNQPQHF. For the CDR3, the DNA is TGCAGTGCTAGAAATCGAGGGCTCCGGGGTAGCAATCAGCCCCAGCATTTT.

Concerning this clonotype itself: Germline is not matched at one junction end, which may reflect a read error. This rearrangement joins TRBV10-3 to TRBJ1-2; D not certain. This CDR3 comprises 13 residues. The germline V gene encodes CDR1 ENHRY and CDR2 SYGVKD. CDR3 nucleotides: TGTGCCAGCAGTGAAGAACAGAACTATGGCTACACCTTC. Amino acids: CASSEEQNYGYTF.